This T cell receptor beta chain was found in a study of shared clonotypes between healthy human individuals. Sequenced by immunoSEQ multiplex PCR; TCRdb stores in-frame clones only, minus some. The sample has around 1.9 million clones; about 92% are singletons. Study results and caveats: It was observed that approximately 5% of naive CD4 clonotypes were shared across several donors. Sampling included only blood; tissue repertoires likely differ.

The V and J ends lost 5 bases and 5 bases respectively, with 17 bases between them. Germline values: CDR1 SGHVS, CDR2 FNYEAQ. The CDR3 extends over 15 amino acids. Naivety among CD8 cells was defined by CD45RO negativity and positive CCR7 selection, thereby excluding terminally differentiated effector memory CD45RA+ cells. HIV-negative, healthy adults without recent acute infections or vaccinations were the donors. Every donor, a Caucasian adult, lived in Nashville, Tennessee. On this clone: As yet, its antigen is unknown.

The chain combines TRBV7-6 with TRBJ2-3, with a weak D call TRBD1 (6 bases). Material: naive CD8+ T cells from PBMCs. This sequence was found in a young man in good health. Some clones in this sample may be carry-over from other donors' samples. Written as DNA, the CDR3 is TGTGCCAGCAGCCTCAGGGGCCCGGATGGAGATACGCAGTATTTT. Its protein is CASSLRGPDGDTQYF.